This T cell receptor beta chain is drawn from a study of Graves' ophthalmopathy and Graves' hyperthyroidism. On the study more broadly: The blood sample was drawn at first diagnosis and before any treatment.

The V gene's germline CDR1 is DFQATT and CDR2 SNEGSKA (reference sequence). The CDR3 has 13 residues. Trimming shortened V by 6 bases and J by 5 bases, and 13 bases separated the two germline ends. RNA transcripts were the template, and TCR beta CDR3 regions were amplified from them. An initial RT-PCR round employing HTBI primers preceded a second-round multiplex PCR. TCRdb reanalysed the multiplex PCR reads using MiXCR and keeps one entry per CDR3 protein. The sample shows hundreds of thousands of distinct CDR3 sequences, 35% to 45% of them seen only once. Physicians reached a diagnosis by relying on clinical symptoms, serum thyroxine, TRAb, thyroid ultrasound and orbital computed tomography.

Sequencing input: peripheral blood. The rearrangement joins TRBV20-1 to TRBJ1-4, with D perhaps matching TRBD1 (6 bases). This TCR was sampled from an adult man with Graves' ophthalmopathy. The CDR3 coding sequence is TGCAGTGCAAGGAAGGGGGTGAATGAAAAACTGTTTTTT. As protein: CSARKGVNEKLFF.